This TCR beta chain originates from a study of beta chain features in type 1 diabetes. Whole-study results and caveats: Small HLA sub-analyses could not settle whether HLA shapes TCRB rearrangement.

Sequenced material consisted of expressed TCRB transcripts (all of the isolated RNA was reverse transcribed). The method was immunoSEQ multiplex PCR; TCRdb's version includes in-frame clones alone and lacks a portion of them. Counted here are about half a million clones, 30% occurring once; the ten biggest clones make up 0.05% to 0.07%. With regard to this clone: No antigen is known for it.

The TCR was taken from a man younger than 30 in good health. The sequenced material came from naive CD4+ T cells from blood.

This CDR3 reads CASSYSRSLGYTF. For the CDR3, the DNA is TGTGCCAGCAGTTACTCGAGAAGCCTCGGCTACACCTTC. The V call is TRBV6-5, the J call TRBJ1-2; D not certain. The CDR3 extends over 13 amino acids. Germline CDR1 reads MNHEY; CDR2 reads SVGAGI. The ends were cut back, 0 bases at V and 8 bases at J, with 10 bases in the middle.